Listed below are T cell receptor beta chains from one sample, sequenced in a study of CD8+CD57+ T cells in acquired aplastic anemia. Using its own MiXCR run on the reads, TCRdb lists one record per CDR3 protein. In the table there are fewer than 250,000 distinct CDR3 sequences, around half of which are singletons. The specimen sequenced was sorted CD4+, CD8+, or CD8+CD57+ T cells (not recorded which) from PBMCs. The receptors shown here come from a human donor with aplastic anemia. CDR3s include the opening cysteine and the closing phenylalanine or tryptophan. The D gene is left open where the match is weak. Some rows mark clone size as missing; the rest say once, few, many or name a class of expanded clone.

size: .
J: TRBJ1-6
D: .
V: TRBV5-1
CDR3: CASDPGPRSSYNSPLHF
DNA: TGCGCCAGCGACCCGGGACCCAGGAGCTCCTATAATTCACCCCTCCACTTT

size: .
J: TRBJ1-1
D: .
V: TRBV7-9
CDR3: CASSRALGGITEAFF
DNA: TGTGCCAGCAGCCGAGCACTCGGGGGCATTACTGAAGCTTTCTTT

size: many
J: TRBJ2-2
D: TRBD1
V: TRBV4-3
CDR3: CASSQDRTGGNTGELFF
DNA: TGCGCCAGCAGCCAAGATCGGACAGGGGGAAACACCGGGGAGCTGTTTTTT

size: .
J: TRBJ2-5
D: TRBD2
V: TRBV5-1
CDR3: CASSTGLAGGGGGQETQYF
DNA: TGTGCCAGCAGCACAGGACTAGCGGGGGGGGGGGGGGGGCAAGAGACCCAGTACTTC

size: .
J: TRBJ1-2
D: TRBD1
V: TRBV4-1
CDR3: CASSQDRTGMGYTF
DNA: TGCGCCAGCAGCCAGGACAGGACGGGGATGGGCTACACCTTC

size: many
J: TRBJ2-7
D: TRBD1
V: TRBV5-8
CDR3: CASSSQGDLWGYEQYF
DNA: TGTGCCAGCAGTTCGCAGGGGGACCTTTGGGGGTACGAGCAGTACTTC

size: .
J: TRBJ1-5
D: .
V: TRBV24-1
CDR3: CATSDKGQDNQPQHF
DNA: TGTGCCACCAGTGATAAGGGACAAGACAATCAGCCCCAGCATTTT

size: .
J: TRBJ2-7
D: .
V: TRBV10-3
CDR3: CATAEGSEQYF
DNA: TGTGCCACCGCCGAAGGGAGCGAGCAGTACTTC

size: .
J: TRBJ1-3
D: .
V: TRBV30
CDR3: CAWTSGAGNTIYF
DNA: TGTGCCTGGACCTCAGGGGCTGGAAACACCATATATTTT

size: many
J: TRBJ2-1
D: .
V: TRBV6-4
CDR3: CASSDSSTGEQFF
DNA: TGTGCCAGCAGTGACTCGAGTACCGGGGAGCAGTTCTTC

size: .
J: TRBJ2-3
D: TRBD2
V: TRBV9
CDR3: CASSTSGGPLDTQYF
DNA: TGTGCCAGCAGCACAAGCGGGGGCCCGCTTGATACGCAGTATTTT

size: .
J: TRBJ1-6
D: .
V: TRBV5-4
CDR3: CASSLIGGGSPLHF
DNA: TGTGCCAGCAGCTTGATAGGGGGTGGTTCACCCCTCCACTTT

size: .
J: TRBJ1-4
D: TRBD1
V: TRBV29-1
CDR3: CSVSGTGNEKLFF
DNA: TGCAGCGTTTCCGGGACAGGGAATGAAAAACTGTTTTTT

size: many
J: TRBJ1-2
D: .
V: TRBV29-1
CDR3: CSVPRSYYGGYTF
DNA: TGCAGCGTTCCTAGATCCTATTACGGCGGCTACACCTTC

size: .
J: TRBJ2-2
D: .
V: TRBV12-3/TRBV12-4
CDR3: CASSSYRGGTGELFF
DNA: TGTGCCAGCAGTTCGTATAGGGGGGGCACCGGGGAGCTGTTTTTT

size: .
J: TRBJ2-7
D: TRBD1
V: TRBV27
CDR3: CASSTQGASSYEQYF
DNA: TGTGCCAGCAGTACCCAGGGGGCTAGCTCCTACGAGCAGTACTTC

size: few
J: TRBJ2-7
D: TRBD1
V: TRBV6-6
CDR3: CASSYRTGSYEQYF
DNA: TGTGCCAGCAGTTACCGGACAGGGTCCTACGAGCAGTACTTC

size: once
J: TRBJ1-1
D: TRBD1
V: TRBV10-3
CDR3: CAIGQGETEAFF
DNA: TGTGCCATCGGTCAGGGGGAGACTGAAGCTTTCTTT